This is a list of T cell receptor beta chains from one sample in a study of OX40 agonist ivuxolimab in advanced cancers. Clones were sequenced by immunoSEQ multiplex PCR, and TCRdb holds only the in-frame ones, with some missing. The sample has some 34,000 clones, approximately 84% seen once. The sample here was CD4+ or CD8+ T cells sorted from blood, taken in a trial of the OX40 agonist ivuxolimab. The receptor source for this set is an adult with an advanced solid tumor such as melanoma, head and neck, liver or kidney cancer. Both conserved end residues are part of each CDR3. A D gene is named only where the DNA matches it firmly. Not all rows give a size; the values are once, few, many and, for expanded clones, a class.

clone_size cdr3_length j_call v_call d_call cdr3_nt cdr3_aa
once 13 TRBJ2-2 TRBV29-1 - TGCAGCGTTGACATATCCCTCACCGGGGAGCTGTTTTTT CSVDISLTGELFF
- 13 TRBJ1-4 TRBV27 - TGTGCCAGCCGCGGGAGTAGCGGGGAAAAACTGTTTTTT CASRGSSGEKLFF
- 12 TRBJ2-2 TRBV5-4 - TGTGCCAGCATACCTAGCACCGGGGAGCTGTTTTTT CASIPSTGELFF
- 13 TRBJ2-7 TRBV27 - TGTGCCAGCAGTTTCGGCTTAGCTCAAGAGCAGTACTTC CASSFGLAQEQYF
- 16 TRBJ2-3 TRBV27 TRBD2 TGTGCCAGCAGTTTAATCGGGGGGTATAGCACAGATACGCAGTATTTT CASSLIGGYSTDTQYF
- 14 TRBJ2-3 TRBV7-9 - TGTGCCAGCAGCGCTATGCGAGGACCAGATACGCAGTATTTT CASSAMRGPDTQYF
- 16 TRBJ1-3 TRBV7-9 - TGTGCCAGCAGTCTAGGTGGCCGCCTCTCTGGAAACACCATATATTTT CASSLGGRLSGNTIYF
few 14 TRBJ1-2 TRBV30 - TGTGCCTGGGGGGTCGGCGATGGTTTATCTGGCTACACCTTC CAWGVGDGLSGYTF
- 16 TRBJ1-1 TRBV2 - TGTGCCAGCAGTCGCGTTAGCGGGGGCGTAAACACTGAAGCTTTCTTT CASSRVSGGVNTEAFF
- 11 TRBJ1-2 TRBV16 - TGTGCCAGCAGTACGGGGGATGGCTACACCTTC CASSTGDGYTF
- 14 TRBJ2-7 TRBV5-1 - TGCGCCAGCAGCCCACTACCCCTCTCCTACGAGCAGTACTTC CASSPLPLSYEQYF
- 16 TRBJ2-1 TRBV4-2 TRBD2 TGTGCCAGCAGCCAACGGGGGGGGAGACCCTACAATGAGCAGTTCTTC CASSQRGGRPYNEQFF
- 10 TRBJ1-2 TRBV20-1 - TGCAGTGCCGGGGTCTATGGCTACACCTTC CSAGVYGYTF
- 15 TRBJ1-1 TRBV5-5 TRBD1 TGTGCCAGCAGGATCGGACAGGCACGAAACACTGAAGCTTTCTTT CASRIGQARNTEAFF
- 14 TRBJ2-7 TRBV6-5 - TGTGCCAGCAGTTACGGCTCAGGGTCCCACGAGCAGTACTTC CASSYGSGSHEQYF
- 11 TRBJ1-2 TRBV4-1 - TGCGCCAGCCAGGGGAGGGCCGGCTACACCTTC CASQGRAGYTF
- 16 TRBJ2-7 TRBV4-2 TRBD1 TGTGCCAGCAGCCGTGGGGTGGGGGACAGGGAGTACGAGCAGTACTTC CASSRGVGDREYEQYF
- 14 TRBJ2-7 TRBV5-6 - TGTGCCAGCAGCCCATCGTGGGGGTCCTACGAGCAGTACTTC CASSPSWGSYEQYF
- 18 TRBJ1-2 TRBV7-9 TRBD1 TGTGCTAGCAGCTTGTTACTGGGACAGGGGGTAGCTAACTATGGCTACACCTTC CASSLLLGQGVANYGYTF
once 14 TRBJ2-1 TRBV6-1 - TGTGCCAGCGCGTTACGGGAGTCCTACAATGAGCAGTTCTTC CASALRESYNEQFF
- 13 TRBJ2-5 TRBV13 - TGTGCCAGCAGAGAGCTAGAGGAAGAGACCCAGTACTTC CASRELEEETQYF
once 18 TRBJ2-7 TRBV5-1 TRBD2 TGCGCCAGCAGCTTGGCCAGATCGAGGGCTAGCGGGAGTTACGAGCAGTACTTC CASSLARSRASGSYEQYF
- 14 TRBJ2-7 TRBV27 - TGTGCCAGCAGCCTACTACAGGGATCCTGCGAGCAGTACTTC CASSLLQGSCEQYF
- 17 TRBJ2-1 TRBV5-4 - TGTGCCAGCAGCCGGGAAACAGTGAGCTACTCCTACAATGAGCAGTTCTTC CASSRETVSYSYNEQFF
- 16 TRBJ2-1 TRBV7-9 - TGTGCCAGCAGCCCCAGCGGGCCCCCCTCCTACAATGAGCAGTTCTTC CASSPSGPPSYNEQFF
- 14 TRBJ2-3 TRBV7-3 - TGTGCCAGCAGCTCCGGGACTGCGTCCTTCGCGCAGTATTTT CASSSGTASFAQYF
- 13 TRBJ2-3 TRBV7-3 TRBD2 TGTGCCAGCAGCCGGGGGGGCTGGGATACGCAGTATTTT CASSRGGWDTQYF
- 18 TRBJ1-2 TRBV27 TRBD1 TGTGCCAGCAGGAGACAGGGGGGAGGTTCGCCTGCTAACTATGGCTACACCTTC CASRRQGGGSPANYGYTF
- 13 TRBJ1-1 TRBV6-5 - TGTGCCAGCAGCCAGGGAGAAAACACTGAAGCTTTCTTT CASSQGENTEAFF
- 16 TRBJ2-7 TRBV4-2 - TGTGCCAGCAGCCAAGGTCCGGGAGTAGGGTACGACGAGCAGTACTTC CASSQGPGVGYDEQYF
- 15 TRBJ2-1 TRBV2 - TGTGCCAGCAGGGGAGCGACTTTCTCCTACAATGAGCAGTTCTTC CASRGATFSYNEQFF
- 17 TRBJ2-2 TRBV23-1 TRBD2 TGCGCCAGCAGTCGACTAGCGGGGGGGCCCCCCACCGGGGAGCTGTTTTTT CASSRLAGGPPTGELFF
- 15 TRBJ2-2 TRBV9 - TGTGCCAGCAGCGTAGGTGGGAGTGGCACCGGGGAGCTGTTTTTT CASSVGGSGTGELFF
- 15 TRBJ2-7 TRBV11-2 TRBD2 TGTGCCAGCAGCTTAGAGGCGGGAGGTTCCTACGAGCAGTACTTC CASSLEAGGSYEQYF
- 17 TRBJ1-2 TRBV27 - TGTGCCAGCAGTCCACCAGGGATACGCTTCCCTAACTATGGCTACACCTTC CASSPPGIRFPNYGYTF
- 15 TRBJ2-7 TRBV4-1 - TGCGCCAGCAGCCAAGAGGGGACCAGCTCCTACGAGCAGTACTTC CASSQEGTSSYEQYF
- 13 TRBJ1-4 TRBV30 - TGTGCCTGGAGTCAGGGCGGTTGGGAAAAACTGTTTTTT CAWSQGGWEKLFF
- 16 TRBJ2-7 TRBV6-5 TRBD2 TGTGCCAGCAGTTACTCGACAGGACTAGCGTCCTACGAGCAGTACTTC CASSYSTGLASYEQYF
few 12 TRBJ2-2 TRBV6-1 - TGTGCCAGCAGGGGCCGGAACGGGGAGCTGTTTTTT CASRGRNGELFF
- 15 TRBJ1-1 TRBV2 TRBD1 TGTGCCAGCAGGGGGGGGACAGGTATGAACACTGAAGCTTTCTTT CASRGGTGMNTEAFF
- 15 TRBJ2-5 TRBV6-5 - TGTGCCAGCAGTTCGACCCTCTCCGCGAGGGGGACCCAGTACTTC CASSSTLSARGTQYF
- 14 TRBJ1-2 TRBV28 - TGTGCCAGCAGTTTATCAGGGGAGGGCTATGGCTACACCTTC CASSLSGEGYGYTF
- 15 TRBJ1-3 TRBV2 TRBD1 TGTGCCAGCAGGCTTTCAGGGGGCTCTGGAAACACCATATATTTT CASRLSGGSGNTIYF
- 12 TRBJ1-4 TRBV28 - TGTGCCAGCAGTAACATGCAGGGGAAACTGTTTTTT CASSNMQGKLFF
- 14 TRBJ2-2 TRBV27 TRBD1 TGTGCCAGCAACAACAGGGGAAACACCGGGGAGCTGTTTTTT CASNNRGNTGELFF
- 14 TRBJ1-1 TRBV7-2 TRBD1 TGTGCCAGCAGCCCGACAGGGGGCTGGAATGAAGCTTTCTTT CASSPTGGWNEAFF